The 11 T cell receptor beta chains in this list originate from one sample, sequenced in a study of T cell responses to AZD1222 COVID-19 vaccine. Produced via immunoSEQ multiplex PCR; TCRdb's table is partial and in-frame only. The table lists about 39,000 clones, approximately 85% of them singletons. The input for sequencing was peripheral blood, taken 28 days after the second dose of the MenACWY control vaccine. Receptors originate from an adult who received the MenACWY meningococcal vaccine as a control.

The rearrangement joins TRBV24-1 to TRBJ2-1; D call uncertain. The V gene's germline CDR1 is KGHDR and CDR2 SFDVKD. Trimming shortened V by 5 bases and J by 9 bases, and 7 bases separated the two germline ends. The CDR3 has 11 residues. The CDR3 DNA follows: TGTGCCACCAGTGTGGCTGGTGAGCAGTTCTTC. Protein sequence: CATSVAGEQFF.

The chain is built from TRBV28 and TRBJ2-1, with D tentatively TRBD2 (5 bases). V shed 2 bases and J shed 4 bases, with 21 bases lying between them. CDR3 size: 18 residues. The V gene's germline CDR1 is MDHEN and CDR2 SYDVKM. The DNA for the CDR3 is TGTGCCAGCAGTTTAGAGGGCGCTAGCTCCTTCAAATACAATGAGCAGTTCTTC. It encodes CASSLEGASSFKYNEQFF.

CDR3 loop: CASSLYGNDNEQFF. CDR3 DNA: TGTGCCAGCAGTTTATACGGAAACGACAATGAGCAGTTCTTC. V usage is TRBV27 and J usage is TRBJ2-1; D is undetermined. In germline, CDR1 is MNHEY, CDR2 SMNVEV (reference sequence). This CDR3 contains 14 residues. V was trimmed by 1 base and J by 5 bases, leaving 9 bases between them.

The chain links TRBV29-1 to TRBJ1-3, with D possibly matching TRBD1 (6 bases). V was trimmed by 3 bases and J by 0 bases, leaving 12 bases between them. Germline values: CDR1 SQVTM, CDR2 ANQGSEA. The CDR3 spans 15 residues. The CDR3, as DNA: TGCAGCGTTGAGCAAGACAGGCTCTCTGGAAACACCATATATTTT. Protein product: CSVEQDRLSGNTIYF.

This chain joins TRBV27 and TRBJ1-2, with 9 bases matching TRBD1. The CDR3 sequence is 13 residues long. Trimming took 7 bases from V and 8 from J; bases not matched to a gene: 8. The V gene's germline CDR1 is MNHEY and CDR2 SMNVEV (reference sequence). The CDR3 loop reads CASKRDRVGGYTF. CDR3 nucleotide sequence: TGTGCCAGCAAGAGGGACAGGGTGGGCGGCTACACCTTC.

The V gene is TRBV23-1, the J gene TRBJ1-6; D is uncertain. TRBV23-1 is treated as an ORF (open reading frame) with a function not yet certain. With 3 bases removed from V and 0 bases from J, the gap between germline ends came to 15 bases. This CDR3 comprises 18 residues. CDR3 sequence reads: CASSQLTVPRSYNSPLHF. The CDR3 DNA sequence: TGCGCCAGCAGTCAGTTGACGGTACCTCGCTCCTATAATTCACCCCTCCACTTT.

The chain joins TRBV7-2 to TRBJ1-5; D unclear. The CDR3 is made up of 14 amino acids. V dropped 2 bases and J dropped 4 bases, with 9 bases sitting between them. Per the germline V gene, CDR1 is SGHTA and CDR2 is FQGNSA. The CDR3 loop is CASSLRAQNQPQHF. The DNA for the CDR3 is TGTGCCAGCAGCTTACGAGCCCAGAATCAGCCCCAGCATTTT.

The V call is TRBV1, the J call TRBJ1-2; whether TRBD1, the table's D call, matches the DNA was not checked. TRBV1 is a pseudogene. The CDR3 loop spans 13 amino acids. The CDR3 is CTSSQGGQAGYTF. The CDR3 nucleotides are TGCACCAGCAGCCAAGGCGGACAGGCTGGCTACACCTTC.

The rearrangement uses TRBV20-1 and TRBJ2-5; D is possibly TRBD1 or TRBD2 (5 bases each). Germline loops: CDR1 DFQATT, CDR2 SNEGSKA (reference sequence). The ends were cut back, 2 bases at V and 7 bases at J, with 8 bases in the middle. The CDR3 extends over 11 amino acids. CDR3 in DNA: TGCAGTGCTAGATCTGGGGGGACCCAGTACTTC. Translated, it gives CSARSGGTQYF.

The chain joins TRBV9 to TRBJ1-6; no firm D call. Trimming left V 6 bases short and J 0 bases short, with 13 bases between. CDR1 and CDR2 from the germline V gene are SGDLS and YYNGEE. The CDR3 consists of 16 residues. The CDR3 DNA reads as TGTGCCAGCACCGTTGGCGGCAGCTCCTATAATTCACCCCTCCACTTT. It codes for CASTVGGSSYNSPLHF.

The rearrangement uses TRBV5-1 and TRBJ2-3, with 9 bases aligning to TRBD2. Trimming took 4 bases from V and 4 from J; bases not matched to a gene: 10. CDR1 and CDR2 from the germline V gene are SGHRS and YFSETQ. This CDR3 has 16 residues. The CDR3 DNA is TGCGCCAGCAGCCGGTCACAGCGGGAGGTTTCAGATACGCAGTATTTT. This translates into CASSRSQREVSDTQYF.